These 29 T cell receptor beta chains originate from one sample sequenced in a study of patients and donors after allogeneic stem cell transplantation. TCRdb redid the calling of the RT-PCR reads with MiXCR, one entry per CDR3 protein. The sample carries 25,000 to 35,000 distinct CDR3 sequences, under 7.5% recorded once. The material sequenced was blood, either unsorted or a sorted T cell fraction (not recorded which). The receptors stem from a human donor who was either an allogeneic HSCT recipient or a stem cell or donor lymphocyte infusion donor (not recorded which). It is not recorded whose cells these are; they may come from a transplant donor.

CDR3 loop: CASKTGTGVYNEQFF. The CDR3 DNA reads TGCGCCAGCAAAACCGGGACAGGGGTCTACAATGAGCAGTTCTTC. The J gene is TRBJ2-1, the V gene TRBV5-1, with 10 nucleotides matching TRBD1. The CDR3 loop spans 15 amino acids. Germline assignment: CDR1 SGHRS and CDR2 YFSETQ. V dropped 6 bases and J dropped 3; count of bases not matched to a gene: 6.

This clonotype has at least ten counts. CDR3 residues: CASSPMTGLTEAFF. CDR3 nucleotides: TGTGCCAGCAGCCCAATGACAGGCCTCACTGAAGCTTTCTTT. The chain joins TRBV11-2 to TRBJ1-1; the D gene is possibly TRBD1 (6 bases). Germline CDR1 SGHAT, CDR2 FQNNGV. The CDR3 runs 14 residues. Trimming left V 5 bases short and J 4 bases short, with 14 bases between.

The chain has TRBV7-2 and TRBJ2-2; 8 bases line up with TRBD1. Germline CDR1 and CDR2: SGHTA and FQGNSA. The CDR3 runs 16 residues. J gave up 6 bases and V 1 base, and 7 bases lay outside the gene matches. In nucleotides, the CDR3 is TGTGCCAGCAGCTTAGGGGCAGGGGGCTCGTCCGGGGAGCTGTTTTTT. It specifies CASSLGAGGSSGELFF.

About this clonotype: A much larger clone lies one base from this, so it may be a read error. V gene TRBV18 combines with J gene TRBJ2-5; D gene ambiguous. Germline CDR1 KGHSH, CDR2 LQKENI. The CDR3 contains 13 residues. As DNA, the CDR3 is TGTGCCATCTCACCACCTTCTGTGGAGACCCAGTACTTC. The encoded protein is CAISPPSVETQYF. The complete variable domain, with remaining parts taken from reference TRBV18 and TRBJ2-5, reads NAGVMQNPRHLVRRRGQEARLRCSPMKGHSHVYWYRQLPEEGLKFMVYLQKENIIDESGMPKERFSAEFPKEGPSILRIQQVVRGDSAAYFCAISPPSVETQYFGPGTRLLVL.

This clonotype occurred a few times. CDR3 nucleotide sequence: TGTGCCAGCAGCCAGCGGGGCTTTCAAGAGACCCAGTACTTC. This codes for CASSQRGFQETQYF. The chain employs TRBV12-3 or TRBV12-4 and TRBJ2-5, with TRBD2 matching 7 bases. V shed 6 bases, J shed 2 bases, and the junction held 6 bases outside the gene matches. The CDR3 extends over 14 amino acids.

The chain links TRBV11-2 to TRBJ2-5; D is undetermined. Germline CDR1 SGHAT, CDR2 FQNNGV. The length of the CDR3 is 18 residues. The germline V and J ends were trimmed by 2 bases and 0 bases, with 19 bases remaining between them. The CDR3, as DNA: TGTGCCAGCAGCTTAACTGAACCTTTGGGCAACCACCAAGAGACCCAGTACTTC. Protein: CASSLTEPLGNHQETQYF.

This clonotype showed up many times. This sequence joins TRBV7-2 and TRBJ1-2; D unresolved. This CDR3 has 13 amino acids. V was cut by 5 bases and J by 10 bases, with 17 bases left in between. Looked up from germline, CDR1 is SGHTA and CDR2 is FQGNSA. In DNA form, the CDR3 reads TGTGCCAGCAGCCCCGGAGAGGCAGAACCCTACACCTTC. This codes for CASSPGEAEPYTF. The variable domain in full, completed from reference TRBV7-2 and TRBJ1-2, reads GAGVSQSPSNKVTEKGKDVELRCDPISGHTALYWYRQSLGQGLEFLIYFQGNSAPDKSGLPSDRFSAERTGGSVSTLTIQRTQQEDSAVYLCASSPGEAEPYTFGSGTRLTVV.

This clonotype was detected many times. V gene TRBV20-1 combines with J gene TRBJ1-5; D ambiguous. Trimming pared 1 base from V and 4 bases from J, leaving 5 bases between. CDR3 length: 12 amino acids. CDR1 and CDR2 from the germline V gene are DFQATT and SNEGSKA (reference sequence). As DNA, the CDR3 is TGCAGTGCTAGAGGTCCAAATCAGCCCCAGCATTTT. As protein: CSARGPNQPQHF.

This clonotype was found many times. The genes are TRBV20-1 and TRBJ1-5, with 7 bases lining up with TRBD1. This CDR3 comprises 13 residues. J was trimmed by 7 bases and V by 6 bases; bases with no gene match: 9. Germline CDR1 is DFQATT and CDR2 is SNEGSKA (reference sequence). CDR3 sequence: CSAVGTVGQPQHF. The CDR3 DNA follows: TGCAGTGCGGTCGGGACAGTAGGACAGCCCCAGCATTTT.

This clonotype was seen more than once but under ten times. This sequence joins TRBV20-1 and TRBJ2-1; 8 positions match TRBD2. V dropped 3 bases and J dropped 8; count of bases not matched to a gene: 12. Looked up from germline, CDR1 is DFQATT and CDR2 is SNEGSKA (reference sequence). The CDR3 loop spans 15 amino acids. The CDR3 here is CSASGRESYNDEQFF. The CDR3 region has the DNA TGCAGTGCTAGCGGGAGGGAGTCTTACAATGATGAGCAGTTCTTC.

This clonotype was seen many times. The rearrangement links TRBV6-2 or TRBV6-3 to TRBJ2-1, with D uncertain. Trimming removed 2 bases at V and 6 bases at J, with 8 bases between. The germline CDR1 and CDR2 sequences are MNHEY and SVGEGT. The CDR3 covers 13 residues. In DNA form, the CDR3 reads TGTGCCAGCAGTTACGGCCCTTCCAATGAGCAGTTCTTC. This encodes CASSYGPSNEQFF.

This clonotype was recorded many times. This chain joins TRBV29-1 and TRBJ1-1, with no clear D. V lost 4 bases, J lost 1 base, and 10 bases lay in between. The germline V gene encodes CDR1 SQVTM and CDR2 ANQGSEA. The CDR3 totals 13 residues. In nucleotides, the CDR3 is TGCAGCGTTGGCCCAGGATCGAACACTGAAGCTTTCTTT. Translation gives CSVGPGSNTEAFF.

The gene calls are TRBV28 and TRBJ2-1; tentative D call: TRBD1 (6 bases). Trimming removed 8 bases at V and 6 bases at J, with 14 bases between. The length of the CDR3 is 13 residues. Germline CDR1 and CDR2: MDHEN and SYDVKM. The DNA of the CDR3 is TGTGCCAGCCAGGGGAATACGATCAATGAGCAGTTCTTC. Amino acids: CASQGNTINEQFF.

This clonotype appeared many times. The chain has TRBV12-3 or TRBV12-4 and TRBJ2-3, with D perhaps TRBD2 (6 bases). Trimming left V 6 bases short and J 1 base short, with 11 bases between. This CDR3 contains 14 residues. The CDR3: CASRLSSGTDTQYF. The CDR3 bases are TGTGCCAGCAGGTTGTCTAGCGGCACAGATACGCAGTATTTT.

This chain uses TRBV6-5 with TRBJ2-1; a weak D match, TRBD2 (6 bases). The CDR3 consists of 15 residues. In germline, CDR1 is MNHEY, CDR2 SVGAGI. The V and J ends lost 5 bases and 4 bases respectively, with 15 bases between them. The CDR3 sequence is CASSRLAFGYNEQFF. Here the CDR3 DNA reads TGTGCCAGCAGTCGGCTAGCGTTCGGGTACAATGAGCAGTTCTTC.

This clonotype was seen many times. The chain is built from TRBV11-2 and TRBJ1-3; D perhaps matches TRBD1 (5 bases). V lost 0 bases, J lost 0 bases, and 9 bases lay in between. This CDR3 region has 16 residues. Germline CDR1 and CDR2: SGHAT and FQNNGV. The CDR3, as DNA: TGTGCCAGCAGCTTAGATCCAGACAGCTCTGGAAACACCATATATTTT. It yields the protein CASSLDPDSSGNTIYF.

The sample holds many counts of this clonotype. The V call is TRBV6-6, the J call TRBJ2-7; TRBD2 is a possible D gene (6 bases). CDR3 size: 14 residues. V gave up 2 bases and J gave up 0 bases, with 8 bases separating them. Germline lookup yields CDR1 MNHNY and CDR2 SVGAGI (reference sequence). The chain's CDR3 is CASSYGGISYEQYF. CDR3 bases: TGTGCCAGCAGTTACGGGGGGATCTCCTACGAGCAGTACTTC.

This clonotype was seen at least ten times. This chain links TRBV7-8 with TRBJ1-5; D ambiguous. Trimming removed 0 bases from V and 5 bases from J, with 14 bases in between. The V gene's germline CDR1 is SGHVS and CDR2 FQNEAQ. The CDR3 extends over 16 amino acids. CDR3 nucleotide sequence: TGTGCCAGCAGCTTAGCAGGGCGAGGGTCCCATCAGCCCCAGCATTTT. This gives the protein CASSLAGRGSHQPQHF.

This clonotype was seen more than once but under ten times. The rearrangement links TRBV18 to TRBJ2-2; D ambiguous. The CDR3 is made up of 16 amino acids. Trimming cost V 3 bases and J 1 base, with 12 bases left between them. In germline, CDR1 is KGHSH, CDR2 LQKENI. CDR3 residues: CASSPSSPLNTGELFF. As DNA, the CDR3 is TGTGCCAGCTCACCCTCTTCCCCCTTGAACACCGGGGAGCTGTTTTTT. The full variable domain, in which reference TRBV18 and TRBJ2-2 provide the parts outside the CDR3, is NAGVMQNPRHLVRRRGQEARLRCSPMKGHSHVYWYRQLPEEGLKFMVYLQKENIIDESGMPKERFSAEFPKEGPSILRIQQVVRGDSAAYFCASSPSSPLNTGELFFGEGSRLTVL.

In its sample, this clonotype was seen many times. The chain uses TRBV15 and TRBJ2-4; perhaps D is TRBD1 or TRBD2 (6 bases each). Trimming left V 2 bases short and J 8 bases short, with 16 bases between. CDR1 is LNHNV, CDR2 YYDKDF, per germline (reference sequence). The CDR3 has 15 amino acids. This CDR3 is CATSRPGGLQHIQYF. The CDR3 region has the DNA TGTGCCACCAGCAGACCCGGGGGCCTTCAACACATTCAGTACTTC.

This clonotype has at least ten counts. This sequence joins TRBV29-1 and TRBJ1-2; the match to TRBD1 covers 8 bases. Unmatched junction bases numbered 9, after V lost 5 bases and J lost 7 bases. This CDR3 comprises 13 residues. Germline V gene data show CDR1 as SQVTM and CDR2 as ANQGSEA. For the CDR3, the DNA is TGCAGCGTTTTCGACAGGGGCCCTTTTGGCTACACCTTC. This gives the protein CSVFDRGPFGYTF.

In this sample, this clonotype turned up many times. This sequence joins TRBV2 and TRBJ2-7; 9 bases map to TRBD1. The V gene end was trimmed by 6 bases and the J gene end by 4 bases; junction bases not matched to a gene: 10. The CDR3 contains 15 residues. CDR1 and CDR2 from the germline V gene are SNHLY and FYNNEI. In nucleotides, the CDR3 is TGTGCCAGCAGCGCACTCGGGACAGGGACGTACGAGCAGTACTTC. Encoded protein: CASSALGTGTYEQYF.

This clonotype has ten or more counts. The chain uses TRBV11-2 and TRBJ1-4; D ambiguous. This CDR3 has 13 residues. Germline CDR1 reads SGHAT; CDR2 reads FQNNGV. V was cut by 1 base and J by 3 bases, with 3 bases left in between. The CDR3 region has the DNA TGTGCCAGCAGCTTAGCCCCTAATGAAAAACTGTTTTTT. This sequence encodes CASSLAPNEKLFF.

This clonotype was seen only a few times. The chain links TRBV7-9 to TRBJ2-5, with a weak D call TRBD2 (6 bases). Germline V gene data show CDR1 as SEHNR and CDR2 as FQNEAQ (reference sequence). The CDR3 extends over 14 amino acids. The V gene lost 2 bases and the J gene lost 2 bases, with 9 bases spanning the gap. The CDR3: CASSLRSGQETQYF. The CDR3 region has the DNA TGTGCCAGCAGCTTACGTAGCGGACAAGAGACCCAGTACTTC.

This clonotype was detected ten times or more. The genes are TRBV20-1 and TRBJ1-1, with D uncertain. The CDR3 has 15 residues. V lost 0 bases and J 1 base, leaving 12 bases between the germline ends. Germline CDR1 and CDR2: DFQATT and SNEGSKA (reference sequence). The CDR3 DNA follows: TGCAGTGCTAGAGATTGGAGACACAAGAACACTGAAGCTTTCTTT. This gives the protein CSARDWRHKNTEAFF.

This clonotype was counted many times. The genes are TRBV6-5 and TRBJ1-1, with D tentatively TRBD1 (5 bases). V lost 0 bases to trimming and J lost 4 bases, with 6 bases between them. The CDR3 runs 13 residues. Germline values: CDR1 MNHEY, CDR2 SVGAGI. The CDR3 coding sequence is TGTGCCAGCAGTTACTCAGGGGTCACTGAAGCTTTCTTT. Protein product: CASSYSGVTEAFF.

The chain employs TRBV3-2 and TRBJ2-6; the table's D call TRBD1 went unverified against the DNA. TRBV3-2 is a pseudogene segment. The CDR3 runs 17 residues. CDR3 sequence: CASSTRQGTSGANVLTF. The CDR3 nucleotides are TGTGCCAGCAGCACCCGACAGGGCACATCCGGGGCCAACGTCCTGACTTTC.

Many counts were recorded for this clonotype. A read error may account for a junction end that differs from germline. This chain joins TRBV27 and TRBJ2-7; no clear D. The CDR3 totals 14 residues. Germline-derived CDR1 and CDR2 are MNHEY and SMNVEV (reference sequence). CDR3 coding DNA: TGTGCCAGTAGTTTAAGATTACTATCCTTCGAGCAGTACTTC. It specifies CASSLRLLSFEQYF.

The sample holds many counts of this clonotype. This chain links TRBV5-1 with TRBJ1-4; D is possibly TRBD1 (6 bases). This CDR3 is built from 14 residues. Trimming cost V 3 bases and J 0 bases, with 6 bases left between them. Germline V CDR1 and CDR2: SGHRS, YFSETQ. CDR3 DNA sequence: TGCGCCAGCAGCTCAGGGGCAACTAATGAAAAACTGTTTTTT. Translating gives CASSSGATNEKLFF.